The clone carrying this T cell receptor beta chain has only one observation. Researchers ran the PCR with 60 Vbeta and 13 Jbeta primers. Assay: immunoSEQ multiplex PCR; the TCRdb copy retains only in-frame clones and omits some. The sample holds about 100,000 clones; 50% to 70% are singletons and the top ten take approximately 3.8%. The data stem from a study of cytomegalovirus exposure and HLA in healthy donors. CDR1 is SGHDT and CDR2 is YYEEEE in the germline V gene. This CDR3 contains 13 residues. This TCR derives from a man between 25 and 39 years old in good health and CMV-seropositive. The sample comprised PBMCs. The rearrangement links TRBV5-6 to TRBJ2-5; D is ambiguous. The last part of the DNA fits TRBJ2-7 better; the J call may be wrong. In DNA form, the CDR3 reads TGTGCCAGCAGCTCCCTCGTCGGTTACGAGCAGTACTTC. Translating it yields CASSSLVGYEQYF.